The 4 T cell receptor beta chains below were found in one sample sequenced in a study of CD8 T cells in ankylosing spondylitis. TCRdb itself ran the 5' RACE reads through MiXCR, one entry per CDR3 protein. The sample includes about 540,000 distinct CDR3 sequences, about 13% of them seen just once. Findings and limits, study-wide: A TCR beta motif of roughly 8 highly homologous variants appeared characteristic of ankylosing spondylitis blood.

Antigens for these TCRs are unknown. Sequenced sample: blood, either unsorted or a sorted T cell fraction (not recorded which). The receptor source for this set is a male donor with ankylosing spondylitis.

This clonotype has just a few counts. The chain combines TRBV20-1 with TRBJ2-2; TRBD1 matches 10 bases. This CDR3 region has 16 residues. Trimming removed 1 base from V and 7 bases from J; junction bases left unmatched: 9. From germline, CDR1 is DFQATT and CDR2 SNEGSKA (reference sequence). The CDR3, as DNA: TGCAGTGCTAGAGCCTTGGACAGGGGGACTAACGGGGAGCTGTTTTTT. It is translated as CSARALDRGTNGELFF.

This chain joins TRBV3-1 and TRBJ2-1, with 9 bases that match TRBD2. The length of the CDR3 is 15 residues. V gave up 1 base and J gave up 5 bases; unmatched junction bases: 3. Germline V gives CDR1 LGHDT, CDR2 YNNKEL (reference sequence). Here the CDR3 reads CASSQAASGNNEQFF. In DNA form, the CDR3 reads TGTGCCAGCAGCCAAGCGGCTAGCGGGAACAATGAGCAGTTCTTC.

This chain connects TRBV4-2 to TRBJ2-2; no clear D gene. CDR1 LGHNA and CDR2 YNFKEQ come from the germline V gene. The CDR3 spans 14 residues. V was cut by 4 bases and J by 6 bases, with 12 bases left in between. The CDR3 DNA follows: TGTGCCAGCAGCCCCCTGTTAGCCGCCGGGGAGCTGTTTTTT. It is translated as CASSPLLAAGELFF.

The V gene is TRBV11-1, the J gene TRBJ2-1, with 12 bases matching TRBD2. The V and J ends lost 5 bases and 0 bases, in that order; junction bases with no gene match: 11. Germline lookup yields CDR1 SGHAT and CDR2 FQDESV (reference sequence). CDR3 length: 19 residues. CDR3 sequence (DNA): TGTGCCAGCAGCCAGACTAGCGGGAGAGTTGCTAGCTCCTACAATGAGCAGTTCTTC. Translation gives CASSQTSGRVASSYNEQFF.